The 29 T cell receptor beta chains listed next were all sequenced from one sample in a study of Tregs in tolerant kidney transplant recipients. The assay was immunoSEQ multiplex PCR, and TCRdb's table has in-frame clones only and misses some. The top ten clones hold about 0.36% of a sample with 70,000 to 95,000 clones, around 90% of them seen once. The input for sequencing was Tregs from blood, taken before the transplant. These receptors came from a human donor who received a combined kidney and bone marrow transplant.

V and J are TRBV27 and TRBJ2-1; possibly TRBD2 for D (6 bases). Trimming took 8 bases from V and 1 from J, leaving 18 bases between them. The germline V gene encodes CDR1 MNHEY and CDR2 SMNVEV (reference sequence). The CDR3 length is 16 residues. The CDR3 reads CASLKWGVRSYNEQFF. CDR3 bases: TGTGCCAGCCTTAAGTGGGGGGTGAGGTCCTACAATGAGCAGTTCTTC.

The CDR3 loop reads CAWSVGDRNYNSPLHF. In nucleotides, the CDR3 is TGTGCCTGGAGTGTTGGGGACAGAAACTATAATTCACCCCTCCACTTT. The chain combines TRBV30 with TRBJ1-6, with 7 bases fitting TRBD1. Per germline, CDR1 GTSNPN and CDR2 SVGIG (reference sequence). The CDR3 spans 16 residues. The V gene end was trimmed by 0 bases and the J gene end by 3 bases; junction bases not matched to a gene: 5. Variable domain in full (rest from reference TRBV30 and TRBJ1-6): SQTIHQWPATLVQPVGSPLSLECTVEGTSNPNLYWYRQAAGRGLQLLFYSVGIGQISSEVPQNLSASRPQDRQFILSSKKLLLSDSGFYLCAWSVGDRNYNSPLHFGNGTRLTVT.

V gene TRBV6-5 combines with J gene TRBJ2-7; 9 bases align to TRBD1. Per the germline V gene, CDR1 is MNHEY and CDR2 is SVGAGI. V lost 6 bases, J lost 5 bases, and 2 bases stayed unmatched. This CDR3 contains 12 residues. CDR3 DNA sequence: TGTGCCAGCAGGGACAGGGGAGACGAGCAGTACTTC. Translated: CASRDRGDEQYF.

A single count supports this clone. The chain is built from TRBV28 and TRBJ2-2, with D uncertain. CDR3 length: 13 residues. Germline V gene data show CDR1 as MDHEN and CDR2 as SYDVKM. V gave up 6 bases and J gave up 0 bases, with 5 bases separating them. The CDR3 DNA reads as TGTGCCAGCAGCGCCACGAACACCGGGGAGCTGTTTTTT. It is translated as CASSATNTGELFF.

The rearrangement joins TRBV10-3 to TRBJ1-5; D unclear. V lost 0 bases and J lost 0, with 9 bases in between. The CDR3 totals 16 residues. Germline assignment: CDR1 ENHRY and CDR2 SYGVKD. The CDR3 loop is CAISESRHYSNQPQHF. CDR3 nucleotide sequence: TGTGCCATCAGTGAGTCGCGACACTATAGCAATCAGCCCCAGCATTTT.

The J gene is TRBJ1-1, the V gene TRBV11-2; D unresolved. V was cut by 4 bases and J by 1 base, with 7 bases left in between. The CDR3 extends over 13 amino acids. Germline V gives CDR1 SGHAT, CDR2 FQNNGV. CDR3 region: CASSSRPNTEAFF. The CDR3 DNA reads as TGTGCCAGCAGCTCCCGTCCGAACACTGAAGCTTTCTTT. The variable domain in full, completed from reference TRBV11-2 and TRBJ1-1, reads EAGVAQSPRYKIIEKRQSVAFWCNPISGHATLYWYQQILGQGPKLLIQFQNNGVVDDSQLPKDRFSAERLKGVDSTLKIQPAKLEDSAVYLCASSSRPNTEAFFGQGTRLTVV.

V usage is TRBV29-1 and J usage is TRBJ2-5; D gene ambiguous. Germline V gene lookup returns CDR1 SQVTM and CDR2 ANQGSEA. CDR3 size: 12 residues. The ends were cut back, 6 bases at V and 3 bases at J, with 11 bases in the middle. The CDR3 region is CSVAGQEETQYF. The DNA of the CDR3 is TGCAGCGTCGCCGGGCAGGAAGAGACCCAGTACTTC.

This clone was seen only a few times. The chain has TRBV5-1 and TRBJ2-7; D is perhaps TRBD1 (5 bases). Germline V lookup: CDR1 SGHRS, CDR2 YFSETQ. The CDR3 contains 15 residues. V lost 1 base and J lost 1, with 12 bases in between. Here the CDR3 reads CASSLRAGSSYEQYF. CDR3 in DNA: TGCGCCAGCAGCTTGAGGGCAGGGTCGTCCTACGAGCAGTACTTC.

The chain has TRBV7-9 and TRBJ2-7, with D perhaps given as TRBD1 or TRBD2 (5 bases each). The CDR3 spans 13 residues. Trimming cost V 5 bases and J 7 bases, with 15 bases left between them. From germline, CDR1 is SEHNR and CDR2 FQNEAQ (reference sequence). The chain's CDR3 is CASSTGTRWEQYF. The CDR3 DNA is TGTGCCAGCAGCACGGGGACCCGGTGGGAGCAGTACTTC. Full variable domain (outside the CDR3, taken from reference TRBV7-9 and TRBJ2-7): DTGVSQNPRHKITKRGQNVTFRCDPISEHNRLYWYRQTLGQGPEFLTYFQNEAQLEKSRLLSDRFSAERPKGSFSTLEIQRTEQGDSAMYLCASSTGTRWEQYFGPGTRLTVT.

V is TRBV7-8 and J is TRBJ2-7; no clear D gene. Germline V lookup: CDR1 SGHVS, CDR2 FQNEAQ. The CDR3 covers 15 residues. The V end lost 0 bases, the J end lost 0 bases, and 9 bases lay between the germline ends. The CDR3 loop is CASSLAPTSSYEQYF. The CDR3 DNA follows: TGTGCCAGCAGCTTAGCCCCAACGAGCTCCTACGAGCAGTACTTC.

The V call is TRBV28, the J call TRBJ2-3, with 7 nucleotides matching TRBD2. V dropped 1 base and J dropped 0; count of bases not matched to a gene: 4. This CDR3 has 16 residues. Germline-derived CDR1 and CDR2 are MDHEN and SYDVKM. CDR3 sequence (DNA): TGTGCCAGCAGTTTATCGGGGGGATCTAGCACAGATACGCAGTATTTT. Amino acid sequence: CASSLSGGSSTDTQYF. The entire variable domain, with the rest obtained from reference TRBV28 and TRBJ2-3, is as follows: DVKVTQSSRYLVKRTGEKVFLECVQDMDHENMFWYRQDPGLGLRLIYFSYDVKMKEKGDIPEGYSVSREKKERFSLILESASTNQTSMYLCASSLSGGSSTDTQYFGPGTRLTVL.

V is TRBV28 and J is TRBJ2-1, with 9 nucleotides matching TRBD1. Germline V gene data show CDR1 as MDHEN and CDR2 as SYDVKM. The J segment lost 6 bases and the V segment lost 7 bases, leaving 7 bases of the junction unmatched. CDR3 length equals 14 residues. The CDR3 reads CASTGTGHINEQFF. The CDR3 DNA reads TGTGCCAGCACCGGGACAGGGCACATCAATGAGCAGTTCTTC.

The gene calls are TRBV5-1 and TRBJ2-3; 9 bases match TRBD1. The CDR3 sequence is 14 residues long. The germline V gene has CDR1 SGHRS and CDR2 YFSETQ. V lost 3 bases to trimming and J lost 6 bases; unmatched junction nucleotides: 5. CDR3 sequence: CASSSDRGSDTQYF. DNA for the CDR3: TGCGCCAGCAGCTCGGACAGGGGTTCGGATACGCAGTATTTT.

The chain employs TRBV5-1 and TRBJ1-1; possible D gene TRBD1, 5 bases. Trimming removed 4 bases at V and 6 bases at J, with 13 bases between. This CDR3 has 13 residues. Germline CDR1 SGHRS, CDR2 YFSETQ. CDR3 region: CASSPALTAEAFF. CDR3 nucleotide sequence: TGCGCCAGCAGCCCGGCTTTGACAGCTGAAGCTTTCTTT. Based on the CDR3 plus reference TRBV5-1 and TRBJ1-1, the full variable domain is KAGVTQTPRYLIKTRGQQVTLSCSPISGHRSVSWYQQTPGQGLQFLFEYFSETQRNKGNFPGRFSGRQFSNSRSEMNVSTLELGDSALYLCASSPALTAEAFFGQGTRLTVV.

The V gene is TRBV30, the J gene TRBJ2-1; 11 bases align to TRBD2. Per the germline V gene, CDR1 is GTSNPN and CDR2 is SVGIG (reference sequence). V dropped 0 bases and J dropped 6; count of bases not matched to a gene: 7. The CDR3 totals 16 residues. Written as DNA, the CDR3 is TGTGCCTGGAGTGTCGCCCAACTAGCGGGAGCCAATGAGCAGTTCTTC. Protein sequence: CAWSVAQLAGANEQFF.

The CDR3 reads CASKPGQSSYEQYF. The CDR3 nucleotides read TGTGCCAGCAAGCCAGGGCAAAGCTCCTACGAGCAGTACTTC. The chain couples TRBV28 to TRBJ2-7; D possibly corresponds to TRBD1 (5 bases). V was cut by 7 bases and J by 0 bases, with 13 bases left in between. CDR3 length: 14 residues. From germline, CDR1 is MDHEN and CDR2 SYDVKM.

The chain is built from TRBV27 and TRBJ2-1, with 14 nucleotides matching TRBD2. The germline gives CDR1 MNHEY, CDR2 SMNVEV (reference sequence). This CDR3 has 19 residues. V gave up 4 bases and J gave up 7 bases; unmatched junction bases: 15. CDR3 sequence (DNA): TGTGCCAGCAGTTCAGCGCCACCTTCGACTAGCGGGAGGGGGAATGAGCAGTTCTTC. Translating it yields CASSSAPPSTSGRGNEQFF.

V usage is TRBV11-3 and J usage is TRBJ2-1; TRBD2 agrees at 8 bases. This CDR3 is 15 amino acids long. J gave up 6 bases and V 4 bases, and 8 bases lay outside the gene matches. In germline, CDR1 is SGHNT, CDR2 YENEEA. DNA of the CDR3: TGTGCCAGCAGCTCCAGGACTAGCTCTCTCAATGAGCAGTTCTTC. It specifies CASSSRTSSLNEQFF.

V is TRBV6-6 and J is TRBJ1-3; 10 nucleotides align to TRBD1. CDR3 size: 15 residues. V was clipped by 6 bases and J by 2 bases; unmatched bases: 4. Germline V gene data show CDR1 as MNHNY and CDR2 as SVGAGI (reference sequence). This CDR3 is CASSRGQGAGNTIYF. The CDR3 bases are TGTGCCAGCAGCCGAGGACAGGGGGCTGGAAACACCATATATTTT.

This chain joins TRBV4-3 and TRBJ2-2, with D possibly being TRBD1 (6 bases). V was shortened by 1 base and J by 2 bases, with 11 bases between the two germline ends. Germline V gene sequence: CDR1 LGHNA, CDR2 YSLEER. The CDR3 is 16 residues long. CDR3 protein: CASSQASGANTGELFF. For the CDR3, the DNA is TGCGCCAGCAGCCAAGCGTCAGGGGCAAACACCGGGGAGCTGTTTTTT.

The rearrangement links TRBV30 to TRBJ1-4, with a weak D call TRBD1 (5 bases). With 3 bases removed from V and 7 bases from J, the gap between germline ends came to 9 bases. The CDR3 totals 12 residues. Germline V gives CDR1 GTSNPN, CDR2 SVGIG (reference sequence). The CDR3 coding sequence is TGTGCCTGGAGGGGGGACGGTGAAAAACTGTTTTTT. Translation: CAWRGDGEKLFF.

This clone was observed once. V usage is TRBV2 and J usage is TRBJ1-4; 7 bases align to TRBD1. The germline V gene has CDR1 SNHLY and CDR2 FYNNEI. The CDR3 is 14 residues long. With V trimmed by 7 bases and J by 8 bases, 10 bases remained unmatched. The CDR3 DNA follows: TGTGCCAGCACCAAGAGGACAGGCCTAGAAAAACTGTTTTTT. Translated: CASTKRTGLEKLFF.

The chain joins TRBV4-1 to TRBJ1-2; maybe TRBD1 (5 bases). Germline lookup yields CDR1 MGHRA and CDR2 YSYEKL. The CDR3 extends over 17 amino acids. V shed 4 bases and J shed 3 bases, with 21 bases lying between them. CDR3 in amino acids: CASSPKREGSPYYGYTF. The CDR3 nucleotides are TGCGCCAGCAGCCCCAAGAGAGAGGGGTCCCCCTACTATGGCTACACCTTC.

The genes are TRBV7-2 and TRBJ2-2, with D tentatively TRBD2 (6 bases). This CDR3 region has 15 residues. V shed 1 base and J shed 5 bases, with 11 bases lying between them. Looked up from germline, CDR1 is SGHTA and CDR2 is FQGNSA. CDR3 bases: TGTGCCAGCAGCTTAGTCGGCGGGGAAACCGGGGAGCTGTTTTTT. This codes for CASSLVGGETGELFF.

V usage is TRBV11-2 and J usage is TRBJ2-7; 11 nucleotides agree with TRBD1. V lost 5 bases to trimming and J lost 6 bases; unmatched junction nucleotides: 6. The CDR3 is made up of 14 amino acids. The V gene's germline CDR1 is SGHAT and CDR2 FQNNGV. CDR3 residues: CASSQGQGVSEQYF. CDR3 coding DNA: TGTGCCAGCAGCCAGGGACAGGGGGTCAGCGAGCAGTACTTC.

Only one count was recorded for this clone. The rearrangement links TRBV15 to TRBJ1-5, with D hard to call. V lost 4 bases to trimming and J lost 2 bases, with 3 bases between them. CDR3 length: 12 residues. From germline, CDR1 is LNHNV and CDR2 YYDKDF (reference sequence). The CDR3 sequence: CATSNGNQPQHF. DNA for the CDR3: TGTGCCACCAGCAACGGCAATCAGCCCCAGCATTTT.

CDR3 sequence reads: CASSMSGQGREQYF. The CDR3 DNA follows: TGTGCCAGTAGTATGTCCGGACAGGGGCGCGAGCAGTACTTC. The chain has TRBV19 and TRBJ2-7; 9 nucleotides match TRBD1. CDR3 length: 14 amino acids. Germline assignment: CDR1 LNHDA and CDR2 SQIVND (reference sequence). The V and J ends lost 3 bases and 6 bases, in that order; junction bases with no gene match: 6. The full variable domain, its missing parts supplied by reference TRBV19 and TRBJ2-7, is DGGITQSPKYLFRKEGQNVTLSCEQNLNHDAMYWYRQDPGQGLRLIYYSQIVNDFQKGDIAEGYSVSREKKESFPLTVTSAQKNPTAFYLCASSMSGQGREQYFGPGTRLTVT.

The rearrangement links TRBV7-2 to TRBJ2-7, with D perhaps TRBD1 or TRBD2 (5 bases each). The CDR3 has 13 amino acids. The V and J ends lost 1 base and 3 bases respectively, with 7 bases between them. Germline V gene data show CDR1 as SGHTA and CDR2 as FQGNSA. The CDR3, as DNA: TGTGCCAGCAGCTTAGTGGGGGACTACGAGCAGTACTTC. Amino acids: CASSLVGDYEQYF.

In nucleotides, the CDR3 is TGTGCCTGGACAGGCCAACTAGCCAAAAACATTCAGTACTTC. It yields the protein CAWTGQLAKNIQYF. The genes are TRBV30 and TRBJ2-4; D gene uncertain. Trimming cost V 4 bases and J 0 bases, with 10 bases left between them. Germline V gives CDR1 GTSNPN, CDR2 SVGIG (reference sequence). The CDR3 length is 14 residues.